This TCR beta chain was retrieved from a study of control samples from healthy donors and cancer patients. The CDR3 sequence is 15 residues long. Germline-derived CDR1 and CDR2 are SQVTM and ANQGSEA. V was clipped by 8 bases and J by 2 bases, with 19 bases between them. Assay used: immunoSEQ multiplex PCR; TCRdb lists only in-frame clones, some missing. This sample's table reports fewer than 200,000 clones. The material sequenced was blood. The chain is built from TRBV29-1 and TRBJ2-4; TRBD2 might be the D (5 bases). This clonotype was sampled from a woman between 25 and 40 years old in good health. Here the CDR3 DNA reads TGCAGCTTACCCCGGGGATGTGGATCCAAAAACATTCAGTACTTC. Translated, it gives CSLPRGCGSKNIQYF.